Sequencing of this T cell receptor (beta chain) was carried out in a study of blood T cell repertoires in COVID-19. Study information: The United States, Italy and Spain provided the acute and convalescent COVID-19 samples. T cells, B-cell-depleted T cells, or PBMCs provided the cDNA or gDNA that served as material.

The CDR3 is made up of 14 amino acids. Germline CDR1 KGHDR, CDR2 SFDVKD. The V end was cut by 5 bases, the J end by 6 bases, with 10 bases between. In the authors' workflow: Estimation of nucleated cell counts relied on the amplification of reference gene primers. This table comes from immunoSEQ multiplex PCR, and its TCRdb copy is limited to in-frame clones, with some not included. The V and J calls and clone size are taken from that table; D and trimming were inferred from the DNA. Of 25,000 to 35,000 clones in the sample, 80% to 90% were seen once. V gene TRBV24-1 combines with J gene TRBJ1-6; perhaps TRBD1 as D (6 bases). This clonotype originated in a man aged 80 or over with acute or convalescent COVID-19. Input material: peripheral blood. CDR3 loop: CATSGGRSNSPLHF. Written as DNA, the CDR3 is TGTGCCACCAGTGGGGGGCGAAGTAATTCACCCCTCCACTTT.